This TCR beta chain comes out of a study of T cells after yellow fever vaccination. Across the study: Fractions with few cells were prepared using SMART-Seq v4 Ultra Low Input.

The CDR3 covers 14 residues. In germline, CDR1 is SGHRS, CDR2 YFSETQ. Between the trimmed V and J ends, which lost 5 bases and 6 bases, there was a span of 14 bases. Production of TCR cDNA was by 5'RACE template switching, which also added a universal primer site and UMIs. TCRdb re-called the 5' RACE reads with MiXCR, one entry per CDR3 protein. The table lists some 340,000 distinct CDR3 sequences, approximately 4% of them singletons. General observations from the study: Reappearance after the booster was seen for most primary-vaccination clones, at around 95% CD4 and 88% CD8. Clonotypes appearing in both CD4 and CD8 compartments existed, and their share was small.

This clonotype was detected only a few times. Its antigen is as yet unknown. The clonotype comes from a man aged 18 to 35 who received the YFV17D yellow fever vaccine. The sequences come from PBMCs, collected 5 days after the yellow fever booster vaccination. This chain uses TRBV5-1 with TRBJ2-2; D may be TRBD2 (5 bases). Here the CDR3 DNA reads TGCGCCAGCAGAAAAGGAGAGGGAGCCGGGGAGCTGTTTTTT. It yields the protein CASRKGEGAGELFF.